The clone carrying this TCR beta chain has only one observation. The repertoire was sequenced with immunoSEQ multiplex PCR; TCRdb's copy has only in-frame clones and lacks some. The repertoire holds tens of thousands of clones, 60% to 85% seen once, with 3% to 4.5% in the top ten. The CDR3 is 14 residues long. The V end lost 2 bases, the J end lost 2 bases, and 9 bases lay between the germline ends. The germline gives CDR1 MNHNY, CDR2 SVGAGI (reference sequence). This sample is part of a study of PD-L1 blockade in urothelial cancer. This receptor was obtained from a man in his sixties or seventies with urothelial cancer. The sequencing here drew on PBMCs, taken around atezolizumab (anti-PD-L1) treatment. The chain uses TRBV6-6 and TRBJ1-2; D may be TRBD1 (6 bases). The CDR3 here is CASSYLGANYGYTF. As DNA, the CDR3 is TGTGCCAGCAGTTACCTGGGGGCCAACTATGGCTACACCTTC.